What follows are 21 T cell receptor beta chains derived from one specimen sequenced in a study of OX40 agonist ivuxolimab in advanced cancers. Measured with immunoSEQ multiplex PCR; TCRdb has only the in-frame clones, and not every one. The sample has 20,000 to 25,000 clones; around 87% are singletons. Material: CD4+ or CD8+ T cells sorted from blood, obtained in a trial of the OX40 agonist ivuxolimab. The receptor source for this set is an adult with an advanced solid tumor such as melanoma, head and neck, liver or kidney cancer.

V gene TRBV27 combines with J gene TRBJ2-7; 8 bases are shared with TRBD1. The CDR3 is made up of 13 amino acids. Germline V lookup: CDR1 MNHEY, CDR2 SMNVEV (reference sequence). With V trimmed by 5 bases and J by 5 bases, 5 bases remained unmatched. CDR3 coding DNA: TGTGCCAGCAGTACCGGGACAGGACACGAGCAGTACTTC. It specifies CASSTGTGHEQYF.

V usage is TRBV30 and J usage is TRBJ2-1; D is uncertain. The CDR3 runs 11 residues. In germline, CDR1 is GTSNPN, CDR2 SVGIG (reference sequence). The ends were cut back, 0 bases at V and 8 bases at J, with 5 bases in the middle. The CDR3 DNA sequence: TGTGCCTGGAGTGTAGGGTATGAGCAGTTCTTC. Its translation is CAWSVGYEQFF.

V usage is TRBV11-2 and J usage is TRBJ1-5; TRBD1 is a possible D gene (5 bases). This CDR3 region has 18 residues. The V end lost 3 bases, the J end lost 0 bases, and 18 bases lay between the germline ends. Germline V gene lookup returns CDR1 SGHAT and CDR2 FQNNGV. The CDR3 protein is CASSLEYWDGNSNQPQHF. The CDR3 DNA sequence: TGTGCCAGCAGCTTGGAATACTGGGACGGAAATAGCAATCAGCCCCAGCATTTT.

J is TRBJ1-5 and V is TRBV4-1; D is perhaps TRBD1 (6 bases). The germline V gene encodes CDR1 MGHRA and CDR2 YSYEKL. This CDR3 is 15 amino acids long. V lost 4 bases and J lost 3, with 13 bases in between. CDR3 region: CASSRARDTNQPQHF. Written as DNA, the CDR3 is TGCGCCAGCAGCCGAGCCCGGGACACCAATCAGCCCCAGCATTTT.

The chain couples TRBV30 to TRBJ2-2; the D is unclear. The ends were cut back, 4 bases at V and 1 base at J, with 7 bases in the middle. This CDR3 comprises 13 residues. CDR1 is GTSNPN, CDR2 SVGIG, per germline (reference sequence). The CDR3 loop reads CAWTPLNTGELFF. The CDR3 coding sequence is TGTGCCTGGACCCCGTTGAACACCGGGGAGCTGTTTTTT.

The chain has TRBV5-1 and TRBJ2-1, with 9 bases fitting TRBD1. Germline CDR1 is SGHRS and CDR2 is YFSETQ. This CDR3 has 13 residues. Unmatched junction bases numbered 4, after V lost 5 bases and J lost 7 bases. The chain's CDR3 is CASRGTGRNEQFF. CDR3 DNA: TGCGCCAGCAGAGGGACAGGGAGGAATGAGCAGTTCTTC.

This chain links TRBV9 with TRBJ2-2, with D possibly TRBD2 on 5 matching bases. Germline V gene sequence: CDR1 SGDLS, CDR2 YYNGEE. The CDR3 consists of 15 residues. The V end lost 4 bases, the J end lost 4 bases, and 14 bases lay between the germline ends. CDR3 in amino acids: CASSSRTAGTGELFF. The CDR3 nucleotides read TGTGCCAGCAGCTCCCGGACGGCGGGCACCGGGGAGCTGTTTTTT.

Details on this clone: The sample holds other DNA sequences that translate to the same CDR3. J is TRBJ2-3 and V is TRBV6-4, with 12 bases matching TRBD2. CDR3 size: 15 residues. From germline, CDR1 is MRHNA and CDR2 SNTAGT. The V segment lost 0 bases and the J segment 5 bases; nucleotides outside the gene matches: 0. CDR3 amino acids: CASSDSTSGGDTQYF. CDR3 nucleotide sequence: TGTGCCAGCAGTGACTCGACTAGCGGGGGAGATACGCAGTATTTT.

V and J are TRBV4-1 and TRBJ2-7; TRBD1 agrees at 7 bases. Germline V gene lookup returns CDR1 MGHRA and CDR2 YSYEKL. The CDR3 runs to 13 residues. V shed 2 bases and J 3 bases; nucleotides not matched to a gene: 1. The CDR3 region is CASSQRDSYEQYF. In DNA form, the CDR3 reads TGCGCCAGCAGCCAAAGGGACAGCTACGAGCAGTACTTC.

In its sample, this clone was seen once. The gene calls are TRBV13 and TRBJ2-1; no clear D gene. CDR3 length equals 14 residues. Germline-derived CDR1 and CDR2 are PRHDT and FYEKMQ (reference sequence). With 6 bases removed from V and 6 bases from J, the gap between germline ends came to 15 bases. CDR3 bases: TGTGCCAGCAGTTTAAGGTCATCGTTCAATGAGCAGTTCTTC. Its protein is CASSLRSSFNEQFF.

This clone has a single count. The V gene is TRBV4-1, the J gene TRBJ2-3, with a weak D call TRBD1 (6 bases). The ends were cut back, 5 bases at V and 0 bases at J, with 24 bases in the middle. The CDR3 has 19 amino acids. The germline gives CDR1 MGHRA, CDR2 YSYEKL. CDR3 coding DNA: TGCGCCAGCAGCTATAAACCGCCGCCGAGGGACACTAGCACAGATACGCAGTATTTT. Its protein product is CASSYKPPPRDTSTDTQYF.

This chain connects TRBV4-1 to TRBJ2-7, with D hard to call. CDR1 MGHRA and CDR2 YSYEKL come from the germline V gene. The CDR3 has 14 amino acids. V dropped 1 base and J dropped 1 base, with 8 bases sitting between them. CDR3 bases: TGCGCCAGCAGCCAAGGTCTGGGTTCCTACGAGCAGTACTTC. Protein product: CASSQGLGSYEQYF.

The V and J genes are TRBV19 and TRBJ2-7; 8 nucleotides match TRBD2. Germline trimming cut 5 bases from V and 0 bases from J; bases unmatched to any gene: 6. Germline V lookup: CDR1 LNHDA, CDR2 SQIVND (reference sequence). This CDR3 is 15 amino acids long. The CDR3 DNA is TGTGCCAGTAGTCCCGGCGGGGGGTCCTCCTACGAGCAGTACTTC. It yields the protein CASSPGGGSSYEQYF. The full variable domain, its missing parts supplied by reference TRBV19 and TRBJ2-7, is DGGITQSPKYLFRKEGQNVTLSCEQNLNHDAMYWYRQDPGQGLRLIYYSQIVNDFQKGDIAEGYSVSREKKESFPLTVTSAQKNPTAFYLCASSPGGGSSYEQYFGPGTRLTVT.

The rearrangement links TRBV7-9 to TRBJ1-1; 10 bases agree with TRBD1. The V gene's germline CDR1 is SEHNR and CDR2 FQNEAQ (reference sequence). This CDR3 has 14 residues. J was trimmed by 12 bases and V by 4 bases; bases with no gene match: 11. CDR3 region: CASSSYQDRGKTFF. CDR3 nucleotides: TGTGCCAGCAGCTCGTACCAGGACAGGGGGAAAACTTTCTTT.

The CDR3 here is CASSPTGDPYNEQFF. In nucleotides, the CDR3 is TGTGCCAGCAGCCCGACAGGGGACCCCTACAATGAGCAGTTCTTC. The genes are TRBV6-4 and TRBJ2-1; 8 bases map to TRBD1. V trimming: 6 bases; J trimming: 2 bases; junction bases outside the gene matches: 6. Germline V gives CDR1 MRHNA, CDR2 SNTAGT. The CDR3 covers 15 residues.

DNA for the CDR3: TGTGCCATCAGGCAGGGTTCTGGGGCCAACGTCCTGACTTTC. Encoded protein: CAIRQGSGANVLTF. V gene TRBV10-3 combines with J gene TRBJ2-6; possibly TRBD1 for D (5 bases). The length of the CDR3 is 14 residues. Germline CDR1 reads ENHRY; CDR2 reads SYGVKD. Trimming removed 6 bases from V and 1 base from J, with 7 bases in between.

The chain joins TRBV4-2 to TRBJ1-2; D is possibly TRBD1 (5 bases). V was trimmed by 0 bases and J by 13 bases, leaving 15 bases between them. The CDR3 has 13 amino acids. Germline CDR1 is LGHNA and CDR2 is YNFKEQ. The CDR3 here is CASSQDRGGACTF. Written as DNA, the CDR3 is TGTGCCAGCAGCCAAGATAGGGGCGGCGCTTGCACCTTC.

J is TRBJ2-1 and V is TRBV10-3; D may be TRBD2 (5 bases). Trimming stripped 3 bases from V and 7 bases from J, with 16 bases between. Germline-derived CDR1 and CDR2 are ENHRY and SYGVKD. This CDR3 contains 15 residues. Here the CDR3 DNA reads TGTGCCATCAGTGATAGTGGACGGGATGCTAATGAGCAGTTCTTC. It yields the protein CAISDSGRDANEQFF.

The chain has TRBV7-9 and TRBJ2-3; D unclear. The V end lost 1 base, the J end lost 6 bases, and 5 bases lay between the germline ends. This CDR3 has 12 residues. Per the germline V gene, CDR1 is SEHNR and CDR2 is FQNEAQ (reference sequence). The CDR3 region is CASSLGRDTQYF. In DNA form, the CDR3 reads TGTGCCAGCAGCTTAGGTCGGGATACGCAGTATTTT.

The CDR3 sequence is CASSPQRTRGVGEKLFF. The CDR3 bases are TGTGCCAGCAGTCCTCAACGTACCAGGGGCGTGGGTGAAAAACTGTTTTTT. The gene calls are TRBV27 and TRBJ1-4, with a tentative D call TRBD1 (6 bases). The CDR3 totals 17 residues. Per germline, CDR1 MNHEY and CDR2 SMNVEV (reference sequence). Between the trimmed V and J ends, which lost 5 bases and 7 bases, there was a span of 23 bases.

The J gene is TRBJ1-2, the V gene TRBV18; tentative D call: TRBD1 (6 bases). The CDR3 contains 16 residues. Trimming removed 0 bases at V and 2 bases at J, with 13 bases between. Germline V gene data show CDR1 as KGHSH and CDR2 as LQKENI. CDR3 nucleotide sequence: TGTGCCAGCTCACCACCAGGGACAAGGTCAAACTATGGCTACACCTTC. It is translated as CASSPPGTRSNYGYTF.